The next 29 T cell receptor beta chains were all read from a single sample in a study of shared clonotypes between healthy human individuals. Clones were read by immunoSEQ multiplex PCR, and TCRdb kept only the in-frame ones, dropping some. Of some 2,500,000 clones in the sample, 93% were seen once. Material: naive CD4+ T cells from PBMCs. Sample subset: CD45RA+ positively selected. The receptors derive from a young man in good health. Some clones in this sample may be carry-over from other donors' samples.

The chain employs TRBV19 and TRBJ2-1; TRBD1 matches 7 bases. The CDR3 sequence is 15 residues long. Looked up from germline, CDR1 is LNHDA and CDR2 is SQIVND (reference sequence). V lost 6 bases, J lost 6 bases, and 11 bases stayed unmatched. CDR3 nucleotide sequence: TGTGCCAGTAGAGCCCGGGACAGATTGGGCAATGAGCAGTTCTTC. It is translated as CASRARDRLGNEQFF.

This chain connects TRBV28 to TRBJ2-3, with D possibly being TRBD1 (5 bases). CDR1 and CDR2 from the germline V gene are MDHEN and SYDVKM. V lost 10 bases and J lost 6, with 26 bases in between. The CDR3 is 16 residues long. The CDR3 DNA follows: TGTGCCACCGACCGGGCGTCGACAGAGCAAATTGATACGCAGTATTTT. It translates to CATDRASTEQIDTQYF.

The chain joins TRBV4-1 to TRBJ2-7, with D perhaps TRBD1 or TRBD2 (5 bases each). With 0 bases removed from V and 7 bases from J, the gap between germline ends came to 16 bases. Germline CDR1 is MGHRA and CDR2 is YSYEKL. This CDR3 comprises 15 residues. CDR3 in amino acids: CASSQDVGGVREQYF. CDR3 DNA: TGCGCCAGCAGCCAAGATGTTGGGGGAGTAAGAGAGCAGTACTTC.

V is TRBV7-9 and J is TRBJ2-2, with D perhaps matching TRBD2 (5 bases). Germline assignment: CDR1 SEHNR and CDR2 FQNEAQ (reference sequence). CDR3 size: 13 residues. V gave up 5 bases and J gave up 6 bases, with 10 bases separating them. CDR3 in amino acids: CASSIREAGELFF. The CDR3 DNA follows: TGTGCCAGCAGCATACGGGAAGCCGGGGAGCTGTTTTTT.

This chain uses TRBV28 with TRBJ2-7; D may be TRBD1 or TRBD2 (5 bases each). Germline-derived CDR1 and CDR2 are MDHEN and SYDVKM. This CDR3 comprises 13 residues. The V end lost 8 bases, the J end lost 2 bases, and 13 bases lay between the germline ends. The CDR3 DNA sequence: TGTGCCAGCCTGGGACGGCCAACCTACGAGCAGTACTTC. Protein: CASLGRPTYEQYF.

V usage is TRBV28 and J usage is TRBJ1-1; 9 bases agree with TRBD1. V gave up 4 bases and J gave up 2 bases; unmatched junction bases: 8. The CDR3 loop spans 16 amino acids. Looked up from germline, CDR1 is MDHEN and CDR2 is SYDVKM. For the CDR3, the DNA is TGTGCCAGCAGTTCTCCGGGACAGGGATCTAACACTGAAGCTTTCTTT. Amino acid sequence: CASSSPGQGSNTEAFF.

The DNA of the CDR3 is TGTGCCAGCAGTCAGACCGGCGGAGCAGGTCAGCCCCAGCATTTT. This codes for CASSQTGGAGQPQHF. The rearrangement joins TRBV6-5 to TRBJ1-5; D remains ambiguous. Per germline, CDR1 MNHEY and CDR2 SVGAGI. This CDR3 has 15 amino acids. V gave up 5 bases and J gave up 6 bases, with 17 bases separating them.

This chain connects TRBV5-8 to TRBJ2-7, with D maybe TRBD1 (5 bases). Germline-derived CDR1 and CDR2 are SGHTS and YDEGEE. V was clipped by 0 bases and J by 3 bases, with 7 bases between them. This CDR3 is 13 amino acids long. CDR3: CASSLGQHYEQYF. The CDR3 DNA reads TGTGCCAGCAGCTTGGGACAGCACTACGAGCAGTACTTC.

The chain combines TRBV11-2 with TRBJ1-1, with 8 bases lining up with TRBD1. Trimming cost V 5 bases and J 6 bases; bases outside gene matches: 11. The CDR3 sequence is 15 residues long. Germline CDR1 and CDR2: SGHAT and FQNNGV. Here the CDR3 reads CASSTWTGFKAEAFF. In DNA, the CDR3 is TGTGCCAGCAGCACCTGGACAGGGTTCAAAGCTGAAGCTTTCTTT.

This clone has just one count. The chain couples TRBV4-1 to TRBJ1-3, with D maybe TRBD1 (6 bases). The CDR3 runs 19 residues. V gave up 2 bases and J gave up 4 bases, with 24 bases separating them. The germline CDR1 and CDR2 sequences are MGHRA and YSYEKL. This CDR3 reads CASSQFGTSSPSTGNTIYF. DNA for the CDR3: TGCGCCAGCAGCCAATTCGGGACATCCTCTCCTTCAACAGGAAACACCATATATTTT.

The chain couples TRBV6-1 to TRBJ2-1, with 10 bases aligning to TRBD2. The V gene end was trimmed by 5 bases and the J gene end by 4 bases; junction bases not matched to a gene: 5. The germline V gene encodes CDR1 MNHNS and CDR2 SASEGT. The CDR3 consists of 15 residues. In DNA form, the CDR3 reads TGTGCCAGCAGTCCAGCGGGAGGGCCGTACAATGAGCAGTTCTTC. Its translation: CASSPAGGPYNEQFF.

About this clone itself: Compared with germline, one end of the junction differs, possibly owing to a read error. CDR3 nucleotides: TGTGCCAGCAGTGGGCTACTGGGACTAGCGTTAATGTTC. Protein product: CASSGLLGLALMF. This rearrangement joins TRBV2 to TRBJ2-7; 10 positions agree with TRBD2. The V gene's germline CDR1 is SNHLY and CDR2 FYNNEI. This CDR3 has 13 amino acids. Looking up the rest from reference TRBV2 and TRBJ2-7 gives the full variable domain: EPEVTQTPSHQVTQMGQEVILRCVPISNHLYFYWYRQILGQKVEFLVSFYNNEISEKSEIFDDQFSVERPDGSNFTLKIRSTKLEDSAMYFCASSGLLGLALMFGPGTRLTVT.

In regard to this clone: Additional DNA sequences in this sample encode the identical CDR3. J is TRBJ2-3 and V is TRBV20-1, with D uncertain. The CDR3 loop spans 11 amino acids. V dropped 3 bases and J dropped 2 bases, with 3 bases sitting between them. Germline loops: CDR1 DFQATT, CDR2 SNEGSKA (reference sequence). CDR3 sequence (DNA): TGCAGTGCTAGGCCCACAGATACGCAGTATTTT. Its protein is CSARPTDTQYF.

About this clone itself: Other nucleotide sequences from this sample produce the same CDR3. The CDR3 DNA sequence: TGTGCCAGCAGCTGGACAGGGACCTACGAGCAGTACTTC. Translated: CASSWTGTYEQYF. The genes are TRBV28 and TRBJ2-7; 8 positions agree with TRBD1. J was trimmed by 2 bases and V by 6 bases; bases with no gene match: 3. This CDR3 region has 13 residues. The V gene's germline CDR1 is MDHEN and CDR2 SYDVKM.

The V call is TRBV6-1, the J call TRBJ2-5, with 7 bases aligning to TRBD2. With V trimmed by 2 bases and J by 7 bases, 13 bases remained unmatched. Per the germline V gene, CDR1 is MNHNS and CDR2 is SASEGT. The CDR3 extends over 16 amino acids. Here the CDR3 DNA reads TGTGCCAGCAGTGAAAGCAGGACTAGGGGTTGGTGGACCCAGTACTTC. It yields the protein CASSESRTRGWWTQYF.

A remark on this clone: Other DNA sequences in this sample translate to the same CDR3. The chain recombines TRBV11-2 with TRBJ2-5, with D possibly being TRBD1 (5 bases). The CDR3 contains 13 residues. CDR1 is SGHAT, CDR2 FQNNGV, per germline. Trimming took off 1 base at V and 4 bases at J, with 7 bases between the two ends. DNA of the CDR3: TGTGCCAGCAGCTTAGCTGGGGCAGAGACCCAGTACTTC. Protein product: CASSLAGAETQYF.

J is TRBJ2-1 and V is TRBV11-2, with D unresolved. CDR1 and CDR2 (germline): SGHAT, FQNNGV. This CDR3 region has 12 residues. V was pared by 2 bases and J by 6 bases, with 5 bases between. CDR3 DNA sequence: TGTGCCAGCAGCTTATTCGGCAATGAGCAGTTCTTC. Its protein product is CASSLFGNEQFF.

The rearrangement links TRBV6-1 to TRBJ1-5; D uncertain. Deletions cut 4 bases from V and 7 bases from J, with 8 bases between. CDR3 length: 12 residues. The germline V gene has CDR1 MNHNS and CDR2 SASEGT. The CDR3 DNA sequence: TGTGCCAGCAGTGTAACGGGACAGCCCCAGCATTTT. It yields the protein CASSVTGQPQHF.

In the case of this clone: This CDR3 is also generated by other DNA sequences in the sample. The gene calls are TRBV7-2 and TRBJ2-5; no reliable D call. The CDR3 is made up of 13 amino acids. Trimming took off 1 base at V and 5 bases at J, with 8 bases between the two ends. Germline values: CDR1 SGHTA, CDR2 FQGNSA. The CDR3 reads CASSLGLRETQYF. The CDR3 bases are TGTGCCAGCAGCTTAGGGCTACGGGAGACCCAGTACTTC.

This clone was counted once. This chain uses TRBV2 with TRBJ2-3; D not certain. Trimming cost V 8 bases and J 0 bases, with 6 bases left between them. The germline V gene encodes CDR1 SNHLY and CDR2 FYNNEI. The CDR3 has 12 amino acids. As DNA, the CDR3 is TGTGCCAGCCGGCAGAGCACAGATACGCAGTATTTT. Protein: CASRQSTDTQYF.

The V call is TRBV27, the J call TRBJ1-1, with 7 bases lining up with TRBD1. The CDR3 loop spans 15 amino acids. Germline assignment: CDR1 MNHEY and CDR2 SMNVEV (reference sequence). The ends lost 5 bases at V and 0 bases at J; junction bases unmatched: 6. This CDR3 is CASSHRTGLNTEAFF. Written as DNA, the CDR3 is TGTGCCAGCAGTCACCGGACAGGCTTGAACACTGAAGCTTTCTTT.

This chain joins TRBV30 and TRBJ2-4, with D tentatively TRBD1 (6 bases). The CDR3 is 14 amino acids. Germline CDR1 and CDR2: GTSNPN and SVGIG (reference sequence). Trimming removed 1 base from V and 5 bases from J, with 12 bases in between. CDR3 sequence reads: CAWSGDTGENIQYF. The CDR3 DNA follows: TGTGCCTGGAGTGGGGACACTGGGGAAAACATTCAGTACTTC.

The rearrangement joins TRBV18 to TRBJ1-1, with 10 bases aligning to TRBD1. CDR1 is KGHSH, CDR2 LQKENI, per germline. V dropped 5 bases and J dropped 6; count of bases not matched to a gene: 6. This CDR3 contains 14 residues. The CDR3 sequence is CASSNRQGAAEAFF. For the CDR3, the DNA is TGTGCCAGCTCAAACCGACAGGGGGCCGCTGAAGCTTTCTTT.

This clone is a singleton in its sample. V gene TRBV14 combines with J gene TRBJ2-3, with a weak D call TRBD1 (6 bases). The length of the CDR3 is 14 residues. Trimming shortened V by 4 bases and J by 4 bases, and 12 bases separated the two germline ends. Germline CDR1 SGHDN, CDR2 FVKESK. The CDR3 reads CASSPDRIPDTQYF. The CDR3 DNA sequence: TGTGCCAGCAGCCCCGACAGGATCCCAGATACGCAGTATTTT.

The chain uses TRBV18 and TRBJ1-3; D is unresolved. Germline loops: CDR1 KGHSH, CDR2 LQKENI. CDR3 size: 15 residues. The V end lost 6 bases, the J end lost 0 bases, and 12 bases lay between the germline ends. CDR3 in DNA: TGTGCCAGCTCGTCCGGATCAGTCTCTGGAAACACCATATATTTT. Amino acids: CASSSGSVSGNTIYF.

The V call is TRBV28, the J call TRBJ1-1; no clear D. CDR3 length: 14 amino acids. The V end was cut by 3 bases, the J end by 7 bases, with 15 bases between. The germline V gene has CDR1 MDHEN and CDR2 SYDVKM. CDR3 bases: TGTGCCAGCAGTTTGCCTACGATTCCCTATGAAGCTTTCTTT. Its translation is CASSLPTIPYEAFF.

The V call is TRBV29-1, the J call TRBJ1-1, with a possible D match to TRBD1 (5 bases). This CDR3 has 13 amino acids. The germline V and J ends were trimmed by 6 bases and 2 bases, with 13 bases remaining between them. Germline loops: CDR1 SQVTM, CDR2 ANQGSEA. The CDR3 loop reads CSVTGAFNTEAFF. CDR3 in DNA: TGCAGCGTCACCGGGGCCTTTAACACTGAAGCTTTCTTT.

For this clone: The same CDR3 arises from other DNA sequences in this sample as well. This sequence joins TRBV9 and TRBJ2-3, with D unresolved. CDR3 length: 13 amino acids. Per the germline V gene, CDR1 is SGDLS and CDR2 is YYNGEE. Trimming shortened V by 0 bases and J by 0 bases, and 2 bases separated the two germline ends. As DNA, the CDR3 is TGTGCCAGCAGCGTAGTAAGCACAGATACGCAGTATTTT. This sequence encodes CASSVVSTDTQYF. Variable domain in full (rest from reference TRBV9 and TRBJ2-3): DSGVTQTPKHLITATGQRVTLRCSPRSGDLSVYWYQQSLDQGLQFLIQYYNGEERAKGNILERFSAQQFPDLHSELNLSSLELGDSALYFCASSVVSTDTQYFGPGTRLTVL.

This clone appeared once. The chain joins TRBV6-1 to TRBJ2-7; D could derive from TRBD1 or TRBD2 (6 bases each). The CDR3 consists of 15 residues. CDR1 is MNHNS and CDR2 is SASEGT in the germline V gene. The germline V and J ends were trimmed by 3 bases and 2 bases, with 14 bases remaining between them. For the CDR3, the DNA is TGTGCCAGCAGTGACGGGGGCAGGGGTACCTACGAGCAGTACTTC. Residues: CASSDGGRGTYEQYF.